This paragraph covers one T cell receptor beta chain sequence. Its cognate antigen is unknown. This record belongs to a study of radiotherapy plus CTLA-4 blockade in lung cancer. On the study more broadly: Patients showed objective responses in about 18% of cases and disease control in under 35%. Study observations and caveats: Radiotherapy with ipilimumab was followed by blood expansion of tumor-derived clones. Reportedly, early blood T cell clone dynamics best predicted response, with interferon-beta.

Trimming stripped 4 bases from V and 1 base from J, with 8 bases between. Per germline, CDR1 SGHKS and CDR2 YYEKEE (reference sequence). This CDR3 region has 13 residues. Chemo-refractory metastatic non-small-cell lung cancer patients were treated with focal radiation plus CTLA-4 blockade with ipilimumab. Method: immunoSEQ multiplex PCR; TCRdb's copy keeps in-frame clones and lacks some. The table has tens of thousands of clones, under 85% seen once. This sequence joins TRBV5-5 and TRBJ1-2; a weak D match, TRBD1 (6 bases). The sequence was collected from a human donor with non-small cell lung cancer who had stable disease on radiotherapy plus ipilimumab. Sequenced material: peripheral blood, taken from a patient treated with radiotherapy plus ipilimumab. The CDR3 bases are TGTGCCAGCAGCCCGGACAGTAACTATGGCTACACCTTC. Its protein product is CASSPDSNYGYTF.